This is a list of T cell receptor beta chains from one sample in a study of blood T cell repertoires in COVID-19. Profiling relied on immunoSEQ multiplex PCR, and the TCRdb table lists in-frame clones only, not all of them. The sample includes around 270,000 clones, roughly 85% of them seen just once. Source material: PBMCs or T cells enriched from blood (not recorded which). The source of these receptors is a woman aged 25 to 39 who had recovered from COVID-19. Both conserved end residues are part of each CDR3. D genes are given only for firm matches. The size field is filled for only some rows; it gives once, few, many or a size class.

V: TRBV6-5; size: -; D: -; J: TRBJ2-7; CDR3: CASSTYSRDSYEQYF; DNA: TGTGCCAGCAGTACGTACTCCCGGGATTCCTACGAGCAGTACTTC
V: TRBV28; size: -; D: TRBD2; J: TRBJ2-3; CDR3: CASRDGGGPDTQYF; DNA: TGTGCCAGCAGAGACGGGGGGGGCCCAGATACGCAGTATTTT
V: TRBV28; size: -; D: -; J: TRBJ1-1; CDR3: CASSSVGAAFF; DNA: TGTGCCAGCAGTTCGGTTGGGGCAGCTTTCTTT
V: TRBV6-6; size: -; D: -; J: TRBJ1-1; CDR3: CASSYLMNTEAFF; DNA: TGTGCCAGCAGTTACCTTATGAACACTGAAGCTTTCTTT
V: TRBV19; size: -; D: -; J: TRBJ1-1; CDR3: CASSLQGHTEAFF; DNA: TGTGCCAGTAGTCTCCAGGGCCACACTGAAGCTTTCTTT
V: TRBV18; size: -; D: TRBD1; J: TRBJ1-3; CDR3: CASSPLFGGQGAF; DNA: TGTGCCAGCTCACCACTCTTCGGGGGACAGGGGGCTTTT
V: TRBV29-1; size: -; D: TRBD1; J: TRBJ1-1; CDR3: CSAGGSNTEAFF; DNA: TGCAGCGCAGGGGGCTCGAACACTGAAGCTTTCTTT
V: TRBV12-3/TRBV12-4; size: -; D: -; J: TRBJ1-1; CDR3: CASSPDTEAFF; DNA: TGTGCCAGCTCCCCCGACACTGAAGCTTTCTTT
V: TRBV28; size: -; D: -; J: TRBJ1-4; CDR3: CASSFPGFGNCFF; DNA: -
V: TRBV29-1; size: -; D: -; J: TRBJ2-7; CDR3: CSVGSRGYEQYF; DNA: TGCAGCGTTGGAAGCAGGGGCTACGAGCAGTACTTC
V: TRBV5-4; size: -; D: -; J: TRBJ1-1; CDR3: CASSPPPGGTEAFF; DNA: TGTGCCAGCAGCCCACCCCCGGGGGGAACTGAAGCTTTCTTT
V: TRBV29-1; size: -; D: -; J: TRBJ2-7; CDR3: CSVESQGYEQYF; DNA: TGCAGCGTTGAATCACAGGGCTACGAGCAGTACTTC
V: TRBV5-4; size: -; D: -; J: TRBJ2-7; CDR3: CASSQGHQGSYEQYF; DNA: TGTGCCAGCAGTCAGGGTCATCAGGGATCCTACGAGCAGTACTTC
V: TRBV6-6; size: -; D: TRBD1; J: TRBJ1-5; CDR3: CASTGTGSWPQHF; DNA: TGTGCCAGCACTGGGACAGGGTCCTGGCCCCAGCATTTT
V: TRBV12-3/TRBV12-4; size: -; D: -; J: TRBJ1-1; CDR3: CASSFNSNTEAFF; DNA: TGTGCCAGCAGTTTTAACAGCAACACTGAAGCTTTCTTT
V: TRBV6-5; size: -; D: -; J: TRBJ2-2; CDR3: CASILGLTNTGELFF; DNA: TGTGCCAGCATACTAGGACTGACGAACACCGGGGAGCTGTTTTTT
V: TRBV6-5; size: -; D: -; J: TRBJ1-1; CDR3: CASIPQGVNTEAFF; DNA: TGTGCCAGTATCCCGCAGGGTGTAAACACTGAAGCTTTCTTT
V: TRBV11-2; size: -; D: -; J: TRBJ1-5; CDR3: CASSLAQGSHQPQHF; DNA: TGTGCCAGCAGCTTAGCGCAGGGGAGTCATCAGCCCCAGCATTTT
V: TRBV28; size: -; D: TRBD1; J: TRBJ1-4; CDR3: CASSFRDREKLFF; DNA: TGTGCCAGCAGTTTCCGGGACAGGGAAAAACTGTTTTTT
V: TRBV30; size: few; D: -; J: TRBJ2-2; CDR3: CAWLPRGYTGELFF; DNA: TGTGCCTGGCTTCCAAGAGGCTACACCGGGGAGCTGTTTTTT
V: TRBV28; size: -; D: TRBD1; J: TRBJ2-3; CDR3: CASSSRGTGDTDTQYF; DNA: TGTGCCAGCAGTTCTCGGGGGACAGGAGATACAGATACGCAGTATTTT
V: TRBV6-4; size: -; D: -; J: TRBJ1-5; CDR3: CASSDGSSNQPQHF; DNA: TGTGCCAGCAGTGACGGCTCAAGCAATCAGCCCCAGCATTTT
V: TRBV7-2; size: -; D: -; J: TRBJ1-2; CDR3: CASSFRTVYGYTF; DNA: TGTGCCAGCAGCTTCCGGACAGTCTATGGCTACACCTTC
V: TRBV7-6; size: -; D: -; J: TRBJ2-7; CDR3: CASSLGRGPRYEQYF; DNA: TGTGCCAGCAGCTTAGGTCGCGGCCCCCGCTACGAGCAGTACTTC
V: TRBV6-1; size: -; D: -; J: TRBJ1-5; CDR3: CASSDWTRGQPQHF; DNA: TGTGCCAGCAGTGATTGGACAAGGGGTCAGCCCCAGCATTTT
V: TRBV28; size: -; D: -; J: TRBJ1-5; CDR3: CASSLFQGNNQPQHF; DNA: TGTGCCAGCAGTTTATTCCAGGGTAACAATCAGCCCCAGCATTTT
V: TRBV10-3; size: -; D: -; J: TRBJ1-1; CDR3: CAISESNRMNTEAFF; DNA: TGTGCCATCAGTGAGTCTAACAGAATGAACACTGAAGCTTTCTTT
V: TRBV19; size: -; D: -; J: TRBJ1-5; CDR3: CASSIQTGNQPQHF; DNA: TGTGCCAGTAGTATTCAGACAGGAAATCAGCCCCAGCATTTT
V: TRBV7-2; size: -; D: -; J: TRBJ1-4; CDR3: CASSLVAQGGNEKLFF; DNA: TGTGCCAGCAGCTTAGTCGCGCAGGGAGGTAATGAAAAACTGTTTTTT
V: TRBV6-5; size: -; D: -; J: TRBJ2-7; CDR3: CASRNDRILYEQYF; DNA: TGTGCCAGCAGAAACGACAGGATTCTCTACGAGCAGTACTTC
V: TRBV4-1; size: -; D: -; J: TRBJ1-5; CDR3: CASSQETGFSNQPQHF; DNA: TGCGCCAGCAGCCAAGAAACAGGGTTTAGCAATCAGCCCCAGCATTTT
V: TRBV15; size: -; D: -; J: TRBJ2-7; CDR3: CATNPREGGEQYF; DNA: TGTGCCACCAATCCCCGTGAAGGGGGCGAGCAGTACTTC
V: TRBV6-1; size: -; D: -; J: TRBJ1-1; CDR3: CASSERGYMNTEAFF; DNA: TGTGCCAGCAGTGAAAGAGGCTACATGAACACTGAAGCTTTCTTT
V: TRBV9; size: -; D: -; J: TRBJ2-1; CDR3: CASSVGGVPEQFF; DNA: TGTGCCAGCAGCGTAGGGGGGGTTCCCGAGCAGTTCTTC
V: TRBV6-5; size: once; D: -; J: TRBJ2-4; CDR3: CASTAGTRQNNIQYF; DNA: TGTGCCAGCACCGCGGGGACTCGCCAAAACAACATTCAGTACTTC
V: TRBV29-1; size: -; D: -; J: TRBJ1-2; CDR3: CSVEEGLNYGYTF; DNA: TGCAGCGTGGAGGAGGGACTTAACTATGGCTACACCTTC
V: TRBV10-2; size: -; D: -; J: TRBJ1-1; CDR3: CASSGQGNTEAFF; DNA: TGCGCCAGCAGTGGCCAGGGGAACACTGAAGCTTTCTTT
V: TRBV12-5; size: -; D: -; J: TRBJ1-1; CDR3: CASGYGSEAFF; DNA: TGTGCTAGTGGTTACGGGTCTGAAGCTTTCTTT
V: TRBV7-8; size: many; D: TRBD1; J: TRBJ1-5; CDR3: CASSLKRPGQGAPGNQPQHF; DNA: TGTGCCAGCAGCTTGAAGCGTCCGGGACAGGGGGCGCCGGGCAATCAGCCCCAGCATTTT
V: TRBV2; size: once; D: TRBD2; J: TRBJ2-7; CDR3: CASSGLAGGRSDEQYF; DNA: TGTGCCAGCAGTGGACTAGCGGGAGGAAGATCCGACGAGCAGTACTTC
V: TRBV5-4; size: few; D: -; J: TRBJ1-3; CDR3: CASSFIGVGNTIYF; DNA: TGTGCCAGCAGCTTTATCGGTGTTGGAAACACCATATATTTT
V: TRBV10-3; size: -; D: TRBD2; J: TRBJ2-1; CDR3: CAISSPSGSGEQFF; DNA: TGTGCCATCAGTAGCCCTAGCGGGAGTGGTGAGCAGTTCTTC
V: TRBV12-3/TRBV12-4; size: -; D: -; J: TRBJ1-4; CDR3: CASSQITNEKLFF; DNA: TGTGCCAGCAGCCAAATTACTAATGAAAAACTGTTTTTT
V: TRBV6-6; size: -; D: -; J: TRBJ2-4; CDR3: CAGSANRDFQNIQYF; DNA: TGTGCCGGCAGTGCCAACCGGGACTTCCAAAACATTCAGTACTTC
V: TRBV10-3; size: -; D: TRBD1; J: TRBJ1-2; CDR3: CATSGGGDYGYTF; DNA: TGTGCCACCTCAGGGGGCGGCGACTATGGCTACACCTTC
V: TRBV3-1/TRBV3-2; size: -; D: TRBD1; J: TRBJ2-2; CDR3: CASSLAGTGRGTGELFF; DNA: TGTGCCAGCAGCCTGGCGGGGACAGGGAGAGGCACCGGGGAGCTGTTTTTT
V: TRBV7-9; size: once; D: -; J: TRBJ2-5; CDR3: CASSLLVIPASQETQYF; DNA: TGTGCCAGCAGCTTATTAGTGATCCCAGCGAGTCAAGAGACCCAGTACTTC
V: TRBV18; size: once; D: -; J: TRBJ2-3; CDR3: CASSATDTQYF; DNA: TGTGCCAGCTCGGCCACAGATACGCAGTATTTT
V: TRBV10-3; size: -; D: -; J: TRBJ1-2; CDR3: CAISDQGYPNYGYTF; DNA: TGTGCCATCAGTGACCAGGGGTATCCTAACTATGGCTACACCTTC
V: TRBV2; size: once; D: -; J: TRBJ2-7; CDR3: CASNGGSGYEQYF; DNA: TGTGCCAGCAACGGGGGATCGGGCTACGAGCAGTACTTC
V: TRBV12-3/TRBV12-4; size: -; D: TRBD1; J: TRBJ1-3; CDR3: CASRQGDVNTIYF; DNA: TGTGCCAGCAGACAGGGGGACGTGAACACCATATATTTT
V: TRBV6-5; size: once; D: TRBD1; J: TRBJ2-1; CDR3: CASSWRGTEGGNEQFF; DNA: TGTGCCAGCAGTTGGCGAGGGACAGAAGGAGGCAATGAGCAGTTCTTC
V: TRBV9; size: -; D: TRBD1; J: TRBJ2-5; CDR3: CASSSTGGSETQYF; DNA: TGTGCCAGCAGCAGTACAGGGGGGTCAGAGACCCAGTACTTC
V: TRBV28; size: -; D: -; J: TRBJ1-2; CDR3: CASRAAGEGYTF; DNA: TGTGCCAGCAGGGCAGCAGGGGAGGGCTACACCTTC
V: TRBV2; size: -; D: TRBD2; J: TRBJ2-1; CDR3: CASILALISSHEQFF; DNA: TGTGCCAGCATACTAGCGCTAATCTCCAGTCATGAGCAGTTCTTC
V: TRBV10-2; size: -; D: -; J: TRBJ1-1; CDR3: CASSVGQNTEAFF; DNA: TGCGCCAGCAGTGTCGGACAGAACACTGAAGCTTTCTTT
V: TRBV6-5; size: -; D: -; J: TRBJ2-3; CDR3: CASSYSGSGATDTQYF; DNA: TGTGCCAGCAGTTACTCCGGGAGTGGGGCCACAGATACGCAGTATTTT
V: TRBV24-1; size: -; D: TRBD1; J: TRBJ1-1; CDR3: CATSGQGGTEAFF; DNA: TGTGCCACCAGTGGACAGGGGGGCACTGAAGCTTTCTTT